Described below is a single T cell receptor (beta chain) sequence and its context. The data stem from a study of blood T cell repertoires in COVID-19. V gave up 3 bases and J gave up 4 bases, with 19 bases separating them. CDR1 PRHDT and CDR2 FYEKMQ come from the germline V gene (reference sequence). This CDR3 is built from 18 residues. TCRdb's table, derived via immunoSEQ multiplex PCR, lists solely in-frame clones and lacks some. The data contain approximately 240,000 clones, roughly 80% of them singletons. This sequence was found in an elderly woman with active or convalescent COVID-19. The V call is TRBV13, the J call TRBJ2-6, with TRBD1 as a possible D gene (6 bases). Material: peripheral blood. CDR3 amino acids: CASSFSTGASGGANVLTF. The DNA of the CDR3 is TGTGCCAGCAGCTTTTCGACAGGAGCCTCGGGGGGGGCCAACGTCCTGACTTTC.